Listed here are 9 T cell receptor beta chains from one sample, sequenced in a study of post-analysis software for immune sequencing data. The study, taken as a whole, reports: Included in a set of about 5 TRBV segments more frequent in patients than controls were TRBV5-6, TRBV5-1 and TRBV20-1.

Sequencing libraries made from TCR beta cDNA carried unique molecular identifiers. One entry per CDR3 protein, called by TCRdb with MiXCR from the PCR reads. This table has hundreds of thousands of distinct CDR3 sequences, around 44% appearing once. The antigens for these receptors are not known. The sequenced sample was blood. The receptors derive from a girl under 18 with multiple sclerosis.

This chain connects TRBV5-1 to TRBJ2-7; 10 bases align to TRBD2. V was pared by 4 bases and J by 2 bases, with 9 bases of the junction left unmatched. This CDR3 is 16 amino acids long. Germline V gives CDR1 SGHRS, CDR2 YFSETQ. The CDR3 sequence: CASSGSGTSVTYEQYF. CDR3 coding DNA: TGCGCCAGCAGCGGCTCCGGGACTAGCGTTACCTACGAGCAGTACTTC. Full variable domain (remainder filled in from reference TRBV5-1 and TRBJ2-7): KAGVTQTPRYLIKTRGQQVTLSCSPISGHRSVSWYQQTPGQGLQFLFEYFSETQRNKGNFPGRFSGRQFSNSRSEMNVSTLELGDSALYLCASSGSGTSVTYEQYFGPGTRLTVT.

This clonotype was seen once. CDR3 region: CASSQYPTDNEKLFF. DNA of the CDR3: TGCGCCAGCAGCCAATACCCAACGGATAATGAAAAACTGTTTTTT. The chain carries TRBV4-1 and TRBJ1-4, with no clear D. V lost 2 bases and J 4 bases, leaving 11 bases between the germline ends. This CDR3 spans 15 amino acids. The germline V gene encodes CDR1 MGHRA and CDR2 YSYEKL.

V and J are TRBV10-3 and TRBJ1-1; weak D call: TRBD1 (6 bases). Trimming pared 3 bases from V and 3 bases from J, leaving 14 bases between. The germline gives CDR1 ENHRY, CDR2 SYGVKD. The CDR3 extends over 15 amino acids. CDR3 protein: CAISDFFRGDTEAFF. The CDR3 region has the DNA TGTGCCATCAGTGATTTTTTCAGGGGCGACACTGAAGCTTTCTTT.

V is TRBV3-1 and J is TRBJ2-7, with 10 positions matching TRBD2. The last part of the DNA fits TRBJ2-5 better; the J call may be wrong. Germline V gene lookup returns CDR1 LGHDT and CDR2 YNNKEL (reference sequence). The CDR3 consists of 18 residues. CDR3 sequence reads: CASSQAYVEREGLETQYF. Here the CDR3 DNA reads TGTGCCAGCAGCCAAGCCTATGTGGAGCGGGAGGGCCTTGAGACCCAGTACTTC.

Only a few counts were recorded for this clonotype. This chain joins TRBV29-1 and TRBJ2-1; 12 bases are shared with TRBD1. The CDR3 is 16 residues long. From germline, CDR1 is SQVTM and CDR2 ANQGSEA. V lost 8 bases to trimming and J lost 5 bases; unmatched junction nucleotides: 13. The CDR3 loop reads CSQFPGTGGDDNEQFF. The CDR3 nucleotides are TGCAGCCAATTTCCCGGGACAGGGGGCGACGACAATGAGCAGTTCTTC.

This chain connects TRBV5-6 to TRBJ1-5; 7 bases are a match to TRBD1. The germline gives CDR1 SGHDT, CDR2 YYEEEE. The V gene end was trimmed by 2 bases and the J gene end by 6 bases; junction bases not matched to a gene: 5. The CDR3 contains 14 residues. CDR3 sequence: CASSFTGVGQPQHF. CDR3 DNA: TGTGCCAGCAGCTTTACAGGGGTTGGTCAGCCCCAGCATTTT.

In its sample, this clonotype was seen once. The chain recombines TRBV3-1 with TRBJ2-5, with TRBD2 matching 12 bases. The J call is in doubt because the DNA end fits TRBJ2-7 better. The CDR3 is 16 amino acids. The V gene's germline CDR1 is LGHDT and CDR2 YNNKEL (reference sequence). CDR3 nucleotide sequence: TGTGCCAGCAGCCAAGGGACTAGCGGGGTCCCCTACGAGCAGTACTTC. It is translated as CASSQGTSGVPYEQYF.

Here the CDR3 DNA reads TGTGCCAGCAGTTTAGTTTTATGGGGACAGGGGCTTATGAACACTGAAGCTTTCTTT. The encoded protein is CASSLVLWGQGLMNTEAFF. The gene calls are TRBV12-3 or TRBV12-4 and TRBJ1-1, with 10 bases matching TRBD1. The CDR3 contains 19 residues. J lost 0 bases, V lost 1 base, and 11 bases had no gene match.

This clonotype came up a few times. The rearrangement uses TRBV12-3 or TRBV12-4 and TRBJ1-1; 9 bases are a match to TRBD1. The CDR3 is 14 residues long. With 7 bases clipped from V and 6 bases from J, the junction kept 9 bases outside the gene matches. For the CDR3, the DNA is TGTGCCAGCACCCGGACAGGGGTTGGCGCTGAAGCTTTCTTT. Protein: CASTRTGVGAEAFF.